This TCR beta chain was recorded in a study of post-analysis software for immune sequencing data (dated by TCRdb to about 2015). Regarding the complete study: Relapsing-remitting, secondary progressive and progressive-relapsing multiple sclerosis were recorded as disease courses, and subtype annotation was lacking for some patients. A subset of samples was prepared in parallel using single-end sample barcoding, then pooled and co-amplified after Illumina adapter ligation. The multiple sclerosis patient repertoires were compared with ten to eleven previously published healthy control repertoires from donors aged 6 to 25 years.

Library generation was performed with PCR. Sequencing used an Illumina HiSeq 2500. To reduce PCR and sequencing biases, unique molecular identifiers were built into the TCR beta cDNA libraries. Approximately 500,000 cDNA molecules were obtained per 1 to 10 million input T cells, so each molecule approximated one T cell. Patient libraries were prepared and sequenced with the same protocol used for the earlier healthy control dataset. Within a given batch, samples were prepared together, multiplexed and sequenced on the same HiSeq lane. For the original study's pipeline: Raw barcoded reads were processed with MIGEC, and single-read molecular identifier groups were discarded before consensus assembly and CDR3 extraction. VDJtools was used for post-analysis of the clonotype tables, with diversity normalized by down-sampling every dataset to the smallest sample size. Repertoire overlap clustering matched CDR3 amino acid but not nucleotide sequences to correct batch-related cross-sample contamination. Starting from the raw public reads, TCRdb applied fastp trimming at Q25, assembled clones with MiXCR and retained in-frame beta chains. One record per CDR3 amino acid sequence lists the most common genes and DNA. These V and J calls derive from TCRdb rather than the authors' analysis. A total of hundreds of thousands of distinct CDR3 sequences appear in this sample, less than 35% of them only once. Around 0.6% of the sample is taken by the ten largest.

To demonstrate the VDJtools post-analysis software, the study profiled TCR beta repertoires from the peripheral blood of about a dozen young patients with multiple sclerosis. The multiple sclerosis patients were children and adolescents ranging in age from roughly 6 to 15 years. There are a few counts of this clonotype. Its antigen is still unknown. No quality values exist for individual bases; no much larger clone is one base distant. What the research found in general, with its limitations: Significantly higher frequencies in patients than in controls were found for five or six TRBV segments, including TRBV5-6, TRBV5-1 and TRBV20-1. The control group was slightly older than the multiple sclerosis patient group. Multiple sclerosis patients had significantly lower normalized Chao1 diversity than controls, a result that suggests substantial peripheral T-cell clonal expansion. Direct clustering with F measure showed strong co-clustering of samples prepared in the same batch, prompting a batch-effect correction.

From the germline V gene (reference sequence), CDR1 is DFQATT and CDR2 is SNEGSKA. V is cut by 6 bases and J by 5 bases, and the space between the germline ends is 13 bases. The CDR3 has 12 amino acids, counting the end cysteine and phenylalanine. This entry keeps only the CDR3 DNA: 36 bases, framed from base 1. The sequence derives from a girl between 5 and 17 years old with multiple sclerosis. The sample comprised blood. The rearrangement combines TRBV20-1 with TRBJ2-5; the D region possibly corresponds to TRBD2 (6 bases align). CDR3 reads: CSAPGLLETQYF. The DNA reads as follows: TGCAGTGCCCCCGGACTACTGGAGACCCAGTACTTC.